This T cell receptor (beta chain) was identified during a study of blood T cell repertoires in COVID-19. Study information: PBMCs, B-cell-depleted T cells, or T cells were the source of the cDNA or gDNA that made up the material.

Trimming cost V 4 bases and J 5 bases, with 20 bases left between them. CDR1 and CDR2 from the germline V gene are SGDLS and YYNGEE. The CDR3 consists of 16 residues. During active infection, Seattle patients enrolled and were then monitored through disease. Clones were read by immunoSEQ multiplex PCR, and TCRdb kept only the in-frame ones, dropping some. Of fewer than 90,000 clones listed, about 83% are singletons. Sequencing input: peripheral blood. This TCR was sampled from an older man with COVID-19, enrolled during active disease. This chain joins TRBV9 and TRBJ2-3, with a weak D call TRBD2 (9 bases). The CDR3 nucleotides read TGTGCCAGCAGCCCCAGGGGGCGGGGGGGCTTAGATACGCAGTATTTT. Translated: CASSPRGRGGLDTQYF.